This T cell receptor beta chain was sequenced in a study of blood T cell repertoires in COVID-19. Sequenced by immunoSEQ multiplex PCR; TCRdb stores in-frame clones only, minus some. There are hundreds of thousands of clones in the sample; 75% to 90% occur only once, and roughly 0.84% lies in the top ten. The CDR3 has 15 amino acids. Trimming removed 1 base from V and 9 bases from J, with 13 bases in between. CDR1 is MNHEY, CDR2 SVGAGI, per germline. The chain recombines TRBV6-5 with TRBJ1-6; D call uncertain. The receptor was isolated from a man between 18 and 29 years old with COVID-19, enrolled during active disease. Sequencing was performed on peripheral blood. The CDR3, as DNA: TGTGCCAGCAGTTACTTCTCAACCCCAGGTTCACCCCTCCACTTT. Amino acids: CASSYFSTPGSPLHF.